Listed below are T cell receptor beta chains from one sample, sequenced in a study of cytomegalovirus exposure and HLA in healthy donors. This table comes from immunoSEQ multiplex PCR, and its TCRdb copy is limited to in-frame clones, with some not included. The data hold roughly 120,000 clones, with roughly 90% observed a single time. Material: PBMCs. Receptors were obtained from a woman aged 18-30 years in good health and CMV-seropositive. The CDR3 runs from the conserved cysteine through the conserved F or W. The order of the fields is CDR3 protein, CDR3 DNA, V gene, D gene, J gene, clone size, CDR3 length. A D gene is named only where the DNA matches it firmly. Clone size is stated in some rows and not others, as once, few, many or a class when expanded.

CASSSYTGGASGYTF TGTGCCAGCAGCTCTTATACAGGGGGCGCGAGTGGCTACACCTTC TRBV7-6 TRBD1 TRBJ1-2 - 15
CASSLDRIGSSYNEQFF TGTGCCAGCAGCTTAGATCGGATCGGGAGCTCCTACAATGAGCAGTTCTTC TRBV11-2 - TRBJ2-1 - 17
CASSPKAGGLAYNEQFF TGTGCCAGCAGCCCGAAGGCGGGAGGATTAGCTTACAATGAGCAGTTCTTC TRBV7-6 TRBD2 TRBJ2-1 - 17
CASSLAGVGAYEQYF TGTGCCAGCAGCTTAGCGGGAGTGGGGGCCTACGAGCAGTACTTC TRBV11-3 - TRBJ2-7 - 15
CASSRPGQGGTEAFF TGTGCCAGCAGCCGTCCGGGACAGGGAGGCACTGAAGCTTTCTTT TRBV11-3 TRBD1 TRBJ1-1 - 15
CASSEALAGGSNEQFF TGTGCCAGCAGTGAAGCGCTGGCGGGAGGGAGTAATGAGCAGTTCTTC TRBV2 TRBD2 TRBJ2-1 - 16
CASSFGTGDYGYTF TGTGCCAGCAGCTTCGGGACAGGGGACTATGGCTACACCTTC TRBV7-9 TRBD1 TRBJ1-2 - 14
CASSQVERDSKNIQYF TGCGCCAGCAGCCAAGTAGAGAGGGACTCTAAAAACATTCAGTACTTC TRBV4-1 - TRBJ2-4 - 16
CAISHGQGAWEQYF TGTGCCATCAGTCACGGACAGGGGGCGTGGGAGCAGTACTTC TRBV10-3 TRBD1 TRBJ2-7 - 14
CASSERGFHLGSNTIYF TGTGCCAGCAGTGAACGGGGTTTCCATCTGGGTTCAAACACCATATATTTT TRBV2 - TRBJ1-3 - 17
CASTGQYNEQFF TGTGCCAGCACCGGACAGTACAATGAGCAGTTCTTC TRBV6-5 - TRBJ2-1 - 12
CASSLTGGEYGYTF TGTGCCAGCAGCTTAACAGGGGGCGAGTATGGCTACACCTTC TRBV11-2 TRBD1 TRBJ1-2 once 14
CASSLIGSNTGELFF TGTGCCAGCAGCTTAATTGGCTCGAACACCGGGGAGCTGTTTTTT TRBV11-1 - TRBJ2-2 - 15
CASTVSGTGCVF TGTGCCAGCACCGTGTCCGGGACAGGGTGTGTCTTC TRBV6-1 TRBD1 TRBJ2-7 - 12
CASSRREQLAKNIQYF TGTGCCAGCAGCCGCCGGGAGCAGTTAGCCAAAAACATTCAGTACTTC TRBV5-8 - TRBJ2-4 - 16
CASSQPDRGLETQYF TGCGCCAGCAGCCAACCGGACAGGGGGCTCGAGACCCAGTACTTC TRBV4-1 TRBD1 TRBJ2-5 - 15
CASSLALAGGGYEQYF TGTGCCAGCAGCTTAGCTCTCGCGGGGGGGGGCTACGAGCAGTACTTC TRBV5-4 TRBD2 TRBJ2-7 - 16
CASSSLAGGSQPQHF TGTGCCAGTAGTAGTCTGGCAGGGGGTTCTCAGCCCCAGCATTTT TRBV19 TRBD1 TRBJ1-5 - 15
CASSSGQGERTEAFF TGTGCCAGCAGCTCGGGACAGGGGGAGAGGACTGAAGCTTTCTTT TRBV6-6 TRBD1 TRBJ1-1 once 15
CALYGGKGTEAFF TGTGCCTTATATGGAGGGAAGGGGACTGAAGCTTTCTTT TRBV2 - TRBJ1-1 - 13
CASSLAGEFQYF TGTGCCAGCAGTTTGGCAGGGGAATTTCAGTACTTC TRBV6-5 - TRBJ2-7 - 12
CASSPGPGMNTEAFF TGTGCCAGCAGCCCAGGGCCGGGTATGAACACTGAAGCTTTCTTT TRBV7-9 - TRBJ1-1 - 15
CASSQDRGQDTDTQYF TGCGCCAGCAGCCAAGATCGAGGACAGGACACAGATACGCAGTATTTT TRBV4-3 TRBD1 TRBJ2-3 - 16
CASSFGQGDIQYF TGTGCCAGCAGCTTTGGACAGGGGGACATTCAGTACTTC TRBV5-5 TRBD1 TRBJ2-4 - 13
CASSRDSRPNEQFF TGTGCCAGCAGTCGGGACTCCCGCCCCAATGAGCAGTTCTTC TRBV6-5 - TRBJ2-1 - 14
CASSGRAKDVNEKLFF TGCGCCAGCAGCGGGCGGGCCAAGGACGTCAATGAAAAACTGTTTTTT TRBV10-2 - TRBJ1-4 - 16
CASSFGAGGQETQYF TGCGCCAGCAGCTTCGGAGCGGGAGGGCAAGAGACCCAGTACTTC TRBV5-1 TRBD2 TRBJ2-5 - 15
CASRRTDHSNQPQHF TGTGCCAGCAGAAGGACAGACCATAGCAATCAGCCCCAGCATTTT TRBV2 - TRBJ1-5 - 15
CASSLICGGTRTDTQYF TGTGCCAGCAGCTTGATCTGCGGGGGGACACGCACAGATACGCAGTATTTT TRBV5-7 TRBD2 TRBJ2-3 - 17
CASSSPRTGDYGYTF TGTGCCAGCAGCTCACCCCGGACTGGAGACTATGGCTACACCTTC TRBV7-9 - TRBJ1-2 - 15
CASRDRPFTDTQYF TGTGCCAGCCGGGACAGGCCCTTCACAGATACGCAGTATTTT TRBV6-1 TRBD1 TRBJ2-3 - 14
CASSISLNTEAFF TGTGCCAGTAGTATTAGTTTGAACACTGAAGCTTTCTTT TRBV19 - TRBJ1-1 - 13
CASSVGLAGNYEQYF TGTGCCAGCAGCGTAGGCCTAGCGGGAAACTACGAGCAGTACTTC TRBV9 TRBD2 TRBJ2-7 - 15
CASSRQVATNEKLFF TGTGCCAGCAGTAGACAGGTTGCAACTAATGAAAAACTGTTTTTT TRBV6-1 - TRBJ1-4 - 15
CASSLYTDTQYF TGTGCCAGCAGCCTCTACACAGATACGCAGTATTTT TRBV7-2 - TRBJ2-3 - 12
CASRVPGAPNYGYTF TGTGCCAGCAGAGTACCAGGGGCACCTAACTATGGCTACACCTTC TRBV2 - TRBJ1-2 - 15
CASSPVGGVGSYNEQFF TGTGCCAGCAGTCCCGTGGGGGGGGTGGGCTCCTACAATGAGCAGTTCTTC TRBV6-4 TRBD2 TRBJ2-1 - 17